This paragraph reports one T cell receptor (beta chain). What it binds is unknown. The data stem from a study of Graves' ophthalmopathy and Graves' hyperthyroidism. At the level of the study: Peripheral blood was gathered at first diagnosis, ahead of any treatment whatsoever.

Per germline, CDR1 MNHEY and CDR2 SVGEGT. Trimming removed 11 bases at V and 4 bases at J, with 11 bases between. This CDR3 is built from 12 residues. General observations from the study: As the model predicted ophthalmopathy progression, it achieved a sensitivity of just over 70% and a specificity of 72% to 80%. Between ophthalmopathy and stable hyperthyroidism, a 13-signature model drew a separation with 87.88% sensitivity and around 80% specificity. Most clonotypes expanded in thyroid above 0.001 frequency were present in blood too.

RNA transcripts served as template for amplifying TCR beta CDR3 sequences. An opening RT-PCR round employed HTBI primers and preceded a second-round multiplex PCR. In TCRdb, the multiplex PCR reads were re-called with MiXCR into one record per CDR3 protein. Of some 150,000 distinct CDR3 sequences in the sample, approximately 40% were seen once. The rearrangement joins TRBV6-2 or TRBV6-3 to TRBJ2-2; the D call may be TRBD1 or TRBD2 (5 bases each). The specimen sequenced was peripheral blood. The TCR sequence derives from a man under 40 with Graves' ophthalmopathy. The CDR3 loop is CAAWGSTGELFF. As DNA, the CDR3 is TGTGCCGCGTGGGGGAGCACCGGGGAGCTGTTTTTT.